This entry describes one T cell receptor (beta chain). The data were taken from a study of cytomegalovirus exposure and HLA in healthy donors. Turning to the study itself: In terms of ancestry, the Caucasian-associated cluster contained roughly 80% of the approximately 400 genotyped donors.

The CDR3 is 15 residues long. Germline V CDR1 and CDR2: SGHTA, FQGNSA. V gave up 5 bases and J gave up 7 bases, with 18 bases separating them. Vbeta (60) and Jbeta (13) primers were used in the PCR. Measured with immunoSEQ multiplex PCR; TCRdb has only the in-frame clones, and not every one. The table lists 200,000 to 250,000 clones, more than 60% of them singletons. The chain recombines TRBV7-2 with TRBJ2-1; no reliable D call. This clonotype was sampled from a woman in her sixties or seventies in good health and CMV-seropositive. The sequencing sample was made of PBMCs. The CDR3 protein is CASSRPGRYRNEQFF. Written as DNA, the CDR3 is TGTGCCAGCAGCCGACCAGGCAGGTATAGGAATGAGCAGTTCTTC.